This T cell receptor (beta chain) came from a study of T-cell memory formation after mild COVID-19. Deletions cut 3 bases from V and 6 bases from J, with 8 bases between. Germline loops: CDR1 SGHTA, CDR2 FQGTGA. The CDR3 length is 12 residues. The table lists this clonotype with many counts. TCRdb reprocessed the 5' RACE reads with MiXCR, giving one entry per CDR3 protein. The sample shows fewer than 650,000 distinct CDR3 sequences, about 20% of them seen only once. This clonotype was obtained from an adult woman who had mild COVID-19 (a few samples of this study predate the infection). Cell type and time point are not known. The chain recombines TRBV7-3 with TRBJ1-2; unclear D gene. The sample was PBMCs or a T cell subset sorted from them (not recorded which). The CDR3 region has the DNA TGTGCCAGCAGCTTCCCGTGGGATGGCTACACCTTC. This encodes CASSFPWDGYTF.